The source of this T cell receptor beta chain is a study of vaccination and CD4 T cells after COVID-19. With regard to this clonotype: Its antigen is not known.

Study-wide results and caveats: Convalescent patients had a median around 90% of post-vaccine SARS-CoV-2-reactive clones that were detected only after vaccination, not before it.

The Oncomine TCR Beta short-read assay was applied to DNA of cultured CD4+ T cells. In this case, cultured CD4+ T cells provided the extracted genomic DNA. TCRdb re-called the PCR reads with MiXCR, one entry per CDR3 protein. The table includes nearly 9,500 distinct CDR3 sequences, 31% detected once. Stated treatment: approximately 9-day PBMC culture with coronavirus spike peptide pools or control peptides (ViraFEST assay). Ahead of the COVID-19 pandemic (2011-2018), the CD4+ T cells of the unexposed donor were collected. Once peptide pools had expanded antigen-specific T cells, ViraFEST sequenced TCRs. V was pared by 7 bases and J by 7 bases, with 13 bases of the junction left unmatched. In germline, CDR1 is MNHNS, CDR2 SASEGT. CDR3 length: 15 amino acids.

The sequence came from a human donor in good health. The chain combines TRBV6-1 with TRBJ2-1, with TRBD2 matching over 7 bases. The sequenced sample was CD4+ T cells from blood, cultured in vitro. The CDR3 region is CASMGGSIMGNEQFF. The DNA of the CDR3 is TGTGCCAGCATGGGCGGGAGCATAATGGGGAATGAGCAGTTCTTC.